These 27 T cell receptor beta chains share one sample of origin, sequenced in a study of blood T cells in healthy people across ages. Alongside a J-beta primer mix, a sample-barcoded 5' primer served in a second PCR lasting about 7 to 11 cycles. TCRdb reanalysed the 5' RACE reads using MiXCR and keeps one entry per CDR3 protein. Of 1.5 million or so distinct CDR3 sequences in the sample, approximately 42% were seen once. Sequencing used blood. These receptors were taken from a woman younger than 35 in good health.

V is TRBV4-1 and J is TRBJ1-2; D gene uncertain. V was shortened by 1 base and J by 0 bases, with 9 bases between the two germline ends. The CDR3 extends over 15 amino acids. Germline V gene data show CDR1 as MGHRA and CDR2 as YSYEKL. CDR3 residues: CASSQGTSANYGYTF. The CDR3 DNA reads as TGCGCCAGCAGCCAAGGAACGTCAGCTAACTATGGCTACACCTTC.

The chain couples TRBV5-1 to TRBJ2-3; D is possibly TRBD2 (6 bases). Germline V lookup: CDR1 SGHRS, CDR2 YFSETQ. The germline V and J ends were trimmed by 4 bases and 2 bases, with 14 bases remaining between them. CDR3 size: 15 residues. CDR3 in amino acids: CASSSNGGNTDTQYF. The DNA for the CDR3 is TGCGCCAGCAGCAGTAACGGGGGAAACACAGATACGCAGTATTTT.

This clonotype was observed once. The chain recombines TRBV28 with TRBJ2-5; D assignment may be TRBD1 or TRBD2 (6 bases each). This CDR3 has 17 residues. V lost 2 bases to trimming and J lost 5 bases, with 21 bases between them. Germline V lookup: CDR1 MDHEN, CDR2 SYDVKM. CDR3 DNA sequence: TGTGCCAGCAGTTTAATTCCGGCAATTGGGGGGCATGAGACCCAGTACTTC. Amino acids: CASSLIPAIGGHETQYF.

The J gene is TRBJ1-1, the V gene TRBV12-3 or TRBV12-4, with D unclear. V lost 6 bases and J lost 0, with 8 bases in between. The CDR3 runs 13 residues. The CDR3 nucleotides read TGTGCCAGCAGCCGAATCATGAACACTGAAGCTTTCTTT. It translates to CASSRIMNTEAFF.

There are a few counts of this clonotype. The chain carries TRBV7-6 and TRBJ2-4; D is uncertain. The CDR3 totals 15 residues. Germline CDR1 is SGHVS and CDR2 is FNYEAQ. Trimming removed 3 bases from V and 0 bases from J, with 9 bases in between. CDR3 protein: CASSFGPLAKNIQYF. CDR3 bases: TGTGCCAGCAGCTTTGGACCACTAGCCAAAAACATTCAGTACTTC.

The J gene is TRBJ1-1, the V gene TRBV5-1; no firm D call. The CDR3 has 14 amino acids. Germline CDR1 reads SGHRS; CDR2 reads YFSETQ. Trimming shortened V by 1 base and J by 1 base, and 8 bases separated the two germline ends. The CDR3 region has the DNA TGCGCCAGCAGCTTGCACCCGGGGAACACTGAAGCTTTCTTT. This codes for CASSLHPGNTEAFF.

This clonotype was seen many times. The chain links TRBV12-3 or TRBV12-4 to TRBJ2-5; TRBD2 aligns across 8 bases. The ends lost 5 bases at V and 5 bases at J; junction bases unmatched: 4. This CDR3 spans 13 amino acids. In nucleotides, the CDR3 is TGTGCCAGCAGTCCGGGACTAGTTGAGACCCAGTACTTC. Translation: CASSPGLVETQYF.

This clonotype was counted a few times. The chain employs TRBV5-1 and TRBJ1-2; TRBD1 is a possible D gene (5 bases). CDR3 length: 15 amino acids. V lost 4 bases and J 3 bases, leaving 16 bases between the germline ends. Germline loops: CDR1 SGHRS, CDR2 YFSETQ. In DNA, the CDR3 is TGCGCCAGCAGCCCGGATGTGGGGGAGTACTATGGCTACACCTTC. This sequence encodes CASSPDVGEYYGYTF.

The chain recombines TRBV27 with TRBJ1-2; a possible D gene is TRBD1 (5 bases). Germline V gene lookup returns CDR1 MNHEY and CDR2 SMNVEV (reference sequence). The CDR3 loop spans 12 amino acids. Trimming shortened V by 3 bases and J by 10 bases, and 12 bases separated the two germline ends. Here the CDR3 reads CASSFLQGDYTF. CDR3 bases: TGTGCCAGCAGTTTCCTCCAGGGTGACTACACCTTC.

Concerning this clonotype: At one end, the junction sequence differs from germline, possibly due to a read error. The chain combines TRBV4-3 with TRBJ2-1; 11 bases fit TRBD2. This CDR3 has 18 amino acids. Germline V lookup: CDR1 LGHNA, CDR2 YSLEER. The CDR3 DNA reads TGCGCCAGCAGCGAAGATCTAGCGGGGGGAAGCTCCTACAATGAGCAGTTCTTC. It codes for CASSEDLAGGSSYNEQFF.

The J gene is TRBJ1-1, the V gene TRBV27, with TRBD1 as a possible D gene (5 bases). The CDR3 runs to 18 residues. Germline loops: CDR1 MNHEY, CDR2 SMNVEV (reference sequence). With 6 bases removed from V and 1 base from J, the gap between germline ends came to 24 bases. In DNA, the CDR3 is TGTGCCAGCAGGGCACCTCCGGGACGTAACACTGGGAACACTGAAGCTTTCTTT. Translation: CASRAPPGRNTGNTEAFF.

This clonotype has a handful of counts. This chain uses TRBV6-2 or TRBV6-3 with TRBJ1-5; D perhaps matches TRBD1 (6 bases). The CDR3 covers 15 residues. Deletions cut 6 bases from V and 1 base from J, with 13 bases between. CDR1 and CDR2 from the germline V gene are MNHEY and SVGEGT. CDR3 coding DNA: TGTGCCAGCAGGACGACAGGTCGAAGCAATCAGCCCCAGCATTTT. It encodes CASRTTGRSNQPQHF.

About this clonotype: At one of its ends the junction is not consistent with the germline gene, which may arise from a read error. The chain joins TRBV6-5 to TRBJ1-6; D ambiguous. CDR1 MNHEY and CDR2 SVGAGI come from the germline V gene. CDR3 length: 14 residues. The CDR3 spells CASSYSRTGSPPHF. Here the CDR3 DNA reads TGTGCCAGCAGTTACTCGAGGACGGGCTCACCCCCCCACTTT.

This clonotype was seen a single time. CDR3 in amino acids: CASSESGLAGATDTQYF. In DNA form, the CDR3 reads TGTGCCAGCAGTGAATCGGGACTAGCGGGAGCCACAGATACGCAGTATTTT. The chain recombines TRBV25-1 with TRBJ2-3, with TRBD2 matching 14 bases. This CDR3 is built from 17 residues. Trimming removed 1 base from V and 2 bases from J; junction bases left unmatched: 2. Looked up from germline, CDR1 is MGHDK and CDR2 is SYGVNS.

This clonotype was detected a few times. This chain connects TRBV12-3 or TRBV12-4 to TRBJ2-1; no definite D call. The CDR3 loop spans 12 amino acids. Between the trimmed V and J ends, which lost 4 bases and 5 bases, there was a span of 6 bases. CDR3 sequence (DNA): TGTGCCAGCAGTTACAGACACAATGAGCAGTTCTTC. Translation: CASSYRHNEQFF.

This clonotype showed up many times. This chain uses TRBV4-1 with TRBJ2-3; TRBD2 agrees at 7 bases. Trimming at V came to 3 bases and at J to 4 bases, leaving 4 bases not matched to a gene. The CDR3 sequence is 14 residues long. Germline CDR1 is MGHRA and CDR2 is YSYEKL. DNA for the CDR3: TGCGCCAGCAGCCAGGGGGGGAACTCAGATACGCAGTATTTT. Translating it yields CASSQGGNSDTQYF.

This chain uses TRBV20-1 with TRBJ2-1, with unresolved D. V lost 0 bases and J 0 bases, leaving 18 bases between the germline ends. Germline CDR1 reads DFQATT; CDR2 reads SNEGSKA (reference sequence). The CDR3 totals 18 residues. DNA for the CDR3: TGCAGTGCTAGAGATCCACTTTCTTCACCCAGCTCCTACAATGAGCAGTTCTTC. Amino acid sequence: CSARDPLSSPSSYNEQFF.

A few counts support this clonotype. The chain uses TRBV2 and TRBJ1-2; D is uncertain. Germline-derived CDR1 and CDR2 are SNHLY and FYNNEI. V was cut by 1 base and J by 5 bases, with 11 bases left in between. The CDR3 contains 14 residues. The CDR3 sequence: CASSEGTAPYGYTF. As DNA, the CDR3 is TGTGCCAGCAGTGAAGGGACGGCCCCTTATGGCTACACCTTC.

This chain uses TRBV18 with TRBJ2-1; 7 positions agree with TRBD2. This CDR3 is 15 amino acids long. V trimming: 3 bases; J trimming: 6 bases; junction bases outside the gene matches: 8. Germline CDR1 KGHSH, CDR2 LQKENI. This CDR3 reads CASSPRTSQVNEQFF. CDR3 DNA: TGTGCCAGCTCACCGCGGACTAGTCAAGTCAATGAGCAGTTCTTC.

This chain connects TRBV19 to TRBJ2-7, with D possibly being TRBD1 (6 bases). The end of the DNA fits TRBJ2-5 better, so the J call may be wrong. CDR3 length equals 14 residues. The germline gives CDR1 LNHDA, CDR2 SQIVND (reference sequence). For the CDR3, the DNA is TGTGCCAGTAGAGACCACAGGGAAAAAGAGACCCAGTACTTC. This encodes CASRDHREKETQYF.

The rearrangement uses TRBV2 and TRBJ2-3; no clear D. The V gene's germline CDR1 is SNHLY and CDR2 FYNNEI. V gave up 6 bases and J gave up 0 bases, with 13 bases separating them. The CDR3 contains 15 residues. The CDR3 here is CASRTGQFSTDTQYF. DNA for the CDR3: TGTGCCAGCAGAACGGGCCAATTTAGCACAGATACGCAGTATTTT.

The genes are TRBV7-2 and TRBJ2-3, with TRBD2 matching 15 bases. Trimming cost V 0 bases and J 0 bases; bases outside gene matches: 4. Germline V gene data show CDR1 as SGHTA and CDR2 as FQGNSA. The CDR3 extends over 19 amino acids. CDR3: CASSLAGLAGGLSTDTQYF. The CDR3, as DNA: TGTGCCAGCAGCTTAGCTGGACTAGCGGGGGGGCTAAGCACAGATACGCAGTATTTT. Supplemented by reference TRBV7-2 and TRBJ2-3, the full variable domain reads GAGVSQSPSNKVTEKGKDVELRCDPISGHTALYWYRQSLGQGLEFLIYFQGNSAPDKSGLPSDRFSAERTGGSVSTLTIQRTQQEDSAVYLCASSLAGLAGGLSTDTQYFGPGTRLTVL.

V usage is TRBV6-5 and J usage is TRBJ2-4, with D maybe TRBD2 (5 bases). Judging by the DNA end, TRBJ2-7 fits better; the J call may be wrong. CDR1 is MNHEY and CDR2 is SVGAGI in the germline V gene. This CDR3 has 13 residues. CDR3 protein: CASSHTSSAEQYF. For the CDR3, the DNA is TGTGCCAGCAGTCACACTAGTTCCGCCGAGCAGTACTTC.

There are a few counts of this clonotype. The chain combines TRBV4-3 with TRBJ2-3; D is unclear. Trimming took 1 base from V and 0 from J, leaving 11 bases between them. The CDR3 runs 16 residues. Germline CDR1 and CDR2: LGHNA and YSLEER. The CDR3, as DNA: TGCGCCAGCAGCCAAGCGGCAGTGGGTAGCACAGATACGCAGTATTTT. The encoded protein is CASSQAAVGSTDTQYF.

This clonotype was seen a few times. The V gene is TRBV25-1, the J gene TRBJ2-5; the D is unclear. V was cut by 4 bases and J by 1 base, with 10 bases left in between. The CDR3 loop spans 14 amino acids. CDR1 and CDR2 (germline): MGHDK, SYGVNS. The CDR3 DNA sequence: TGTGCCAGCAGTGTCCCGCCCCCCCAAGAGACCCAGTACTTC. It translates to CASSVPPPQETQYF.

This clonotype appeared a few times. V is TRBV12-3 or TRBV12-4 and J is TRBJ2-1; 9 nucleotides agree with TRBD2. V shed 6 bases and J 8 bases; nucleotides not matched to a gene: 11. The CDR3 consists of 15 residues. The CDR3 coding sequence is TGTGCCAGCAGCCCGACGGCGGGAGGGAGGTATGAGCAGTTCTTC. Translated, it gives CASSPTAGGRYEQFF.

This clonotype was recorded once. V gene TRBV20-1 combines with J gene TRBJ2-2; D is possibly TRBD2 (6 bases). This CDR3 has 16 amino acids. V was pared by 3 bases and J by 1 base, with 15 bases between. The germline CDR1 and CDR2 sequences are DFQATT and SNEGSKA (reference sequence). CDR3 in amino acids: CSARASVGLNTGELFF. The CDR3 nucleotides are TGCAGTGCTAGGGCTAGCGTCGGACTGAACACCGGGGAGCTGTTTTTT.